The 25 T cell receptor beta chains below all came from one sample that was sequenced in a study of T-cell reconstitution after alpha-beta-depleted transplantation in children. A library of TCRbeta sequences, prepared with unique molecular identifiers, was generated. TCRdb reprocessed the PCR reads via MiXCR and lists one record per CDR3 protein. The data contain around 800,000 distinct CDR3 sequences, roughly 15% of them seen just once; the ten biggest clones take up approximately 5%. Material: PBMCs, mostly from graft donor cells, obtained 360 days after TCRalphabeta/CD19-depleted stem cell transplant. These receptors were taken from a male patient younger than 18 who had a stem cell transplant for acute lymphoblastic leukemia, so the T cells may come from the graft donor.

The table lists this clonotype with a count of one. The genes are TRBV20-1 and TRBJ2-3, with TRBD2 as a possible D gene (5 bases). Germline V gene lookup returns CDR1 DFQATT and CDR2 SNEGSKA (reference sequence). The V end was cut by 4 bases, the J end by 3 bases, with 8 bases between. This CDR3 has 12 amino acids. The CDR3 protein is CSATLATDTQYF. The CDR3 bases are TGCAGTGCTACGTTAGCGACAGATACGCAGTATTTT.

To note about this clonotype: This may be a read error, as it is one base from a much larger clone. The chain employs TRBV2 and TRBJ1-4, with 7 bases identical to TRBD1. V was pared by 10 bases and J by 8 bases, with 10 bases of the junction left unmatched. Looked up from germline, CDR1 is SNHLY and CDR2 is FYNNEI. The CDR3 sequence is 13 residues long. The chain's CDR3 is CAIRAGQREKLFF. The CDR3 DNA reads as TGTGCCATCAGGGCGGGACAGCGGGAAAAACTGTTTTTT.

This chain connects TRBV5-1 to TRBJ1-2; D is unclear. The CDR3 contains 17 residues. Germline-derived CDR1 and CDR2 are SGHRS and YFSETQ. V was trimmed by 4 bases and J by 0 bases, leaving 19 bases between them. The CDR3: CASSLPGMRISNYGYTF. DNA for the CDR3: TGCGCCAGCAGCCTCCCCGGGATGAGGATCTCTAACTATGGCTACACCTTC.

The V call is TRBV5-1, the J call TRBJ2-1; 8 positions agree with TRBD2. Unmatched junction bases numbered 5, after V lost 1 base and J lost 2 bases. From germline, CDR1 is SGHRS and CDR2 YFSETQ. This CDR3 region has 16 residues. The CDR3 coding sequence is TGCGCCAGCAGCTTGCGGACTAGCAGTGCCTACAATGAGCAGTTCTTC. Protein sequence: CASSLRTSSAYNEQFF.

The V and J genes are TRBV5-1 and TRBJ1-1, with TRBD1 identical over 10 bases. The germline V gene encodes CDR1 SGHRS and CDR2 YFSETQ. The CDR3 runs 14 residues. The V gene end was trimmed by 4 bases and the J gene end by 3 bases; junction bases not matched to a gene: 3. The CDR3 region is CASSDGTGDTEAFF. The CDR3 nucleotides are TGCGCCAGCAGCGACGGGACAGGGGACACTGAAGCTTTCTTT.

The chain joins TRBV5-1 to TRBJ2-2, with 10 positions matching TRBD2. Germline V gene sequence: CDR1 SGHRS, CDR2 YFSETQ. The CDR3 is 17 residues long. V shed 3 bases and J 1 base; nucleotides not matched to a gene: 6. The CDR3 spells CASSYPGLAENTGELFF. The CDR3, as DNA: TGCGCCAGCAGCTACCCCGGACTAGCGGAGAACACCGGGGAGCTGTTTTTT.

This clonotype has more than one count but fewer than ten. The CDR3 loop reads CSVGGGYGYTF. The CDR3 DNA reads TGCAGCGTTGGAGGGGGCTATGGCTACACCTTC. V gene TRBV29-1 combines with J gene TRBJ1-2, with a tentative D call TRBD1 (6 bases). Germline assignment: CDR1 SQVTM and CDR2 ANQGSEA. V was cut by 4 bases and J by 4 bases, with 7 bases left in between. This CDR3 contains 11 residues.

This clonotype was seen a few times. The chain is built from TRBV7-8 and TRBJ2-5; 11 nucleotides agree with TRBD1. V lost 5 bases and J lost 5; bases outside the gene matches: 10. Germline lookup yields CDR1 SGHVS and CDR2 FQNEAQ. The CDR3 has 16 residues. The CDR3 DNA reads TGTGCCAGCAGCCAACCGTCGGACAGGGGGCGCGAGACCCAGTACTTC. It codes for CASSQPSDRGRETQYF.

This clonotype was counted only a few times. V usage is TRBV15 and J usage is TRBJ2-1; D ambiguous. Per germline, CDR1 LNHNV and CDR2 YYDKDF (reference sequence). The V gene lost 2 bases and the J gene lost 0 bases, with 17 bases spanning the gap. CDR3 size: 18 residues. CDR3 sequence: CATSRHLGQMSSYNEQFF. CDR3 bases: TGTGCCACCAGCAGACATCTAGGGCAGATGAGCTCCTACAATGAGCAGTTCTTC.

This clonotype was seen at least ten times. The chain is built from TRBV27 and TRBJ2-5; TRBD2 is a possible D gene (5 bases). V was pared by 3 bases and J by 4 bases, with 9 bases between. Germline V lookup: CDR1 MNHEY, CDR2 SMNVEV (reference sequence). CDR3 length equals 13 residues. Written as DNA, the CDR3 is TGTGCCAGCAGTTTTGGCGGAGGAGAGACCCAGTACTTC. Protein product: CASSFGGGETQYF.

The V call is TRBV6-4, the J call TRBJ2-4; TRBD2 is a possible D gene (6 bases). Trimming took off 10 bases at V and 0 bases at J, with 28 bases between the two ends. Germline V gives CDR1 MRHNA, CDR2 SNTAGT. This CDR3 contains 19 residues. For the CDR3, the DNA is TGTGCCACCCCCCCGCTACTAGCTGAGTTGAGCCCAGCCAAAAACATTCAGTACTTC. This gives the protein CATPPLLAELSPAKNIQYF.

This clonotype was observed at least ten times. The rearrangement uses TRBV11-2 and TRBJ2-3; 8 bases align to TRBD2. Trimming took 3 bases from V and 2 from J; bases not matched to a gene: 4. The CDR3 covers 15 residues. Per germline, CDR1 SGHAT and CDR2 FQNNGV. The CDR3 nucleotides read TGTGCCAGCAGCTTCGGACTAGCCCACACAGATACGCAGTATTTT. Its translation is CASSFGLAHTDTQYF.

There are many counts of this clonotype. The V call is TRBV12-3 or TRBV12-4, the J call TRBJ2-1; the D is unclear. Trimming shortened V by 1 base and J by 6 bases, and 7 bases separated the two germline ends. The CDR3 covers 13 residues. The CDR3 region is CASSLGPTNEQFF. The CDR3 DNA reads as TGTGCCAGCAGTTTAGGGCCGACCAATGAGCAGTTCTTC.

This clonotype was seen repeatedly, ten times or more. The chain links TRBV6-1 to TRBJ1-1; D unclear. V lost 6 bases and J lost 5, with 10 bases in between. This CDR3 comprises 12 residues. Germline assignment: CDR1 MNHNS and CDR2 SASEGT. The CDR3 loop reads CASSPGWTEAFF. CDR3 sequence (DNA): TGTGCCAGCAGCCCCGGTTGGACTGAAGCTTTCTTT.

This clonotype was picked up many times. This rearrangement joins TRBV2 to TRBJ2-1, with 9 nucleotides matching TRBD1. This CDR3 spans 15 amino acids. The ends lost 7 bases at V and 1 base at J; junction bases unmatched: 5. From germline, CDR1 is SNHLY and CDR2 FYNNEI. Written as DNA, the CDR3 is TGTGCCAGCAAGCTTGACAGGGGGTCCTACAATGAGCAGTTCTTC. Encoded protein: CASKLDRGSYNEQFF.

Points on this clonotype: This may come from a read error, since a much larger clone is one base off. Because the CDR3 is missing its conserved closing phenylalanine or tryptophan, this is likely a read error. This chain links TRBV29-1 with TRBJ2-1; 9 bases are shared with TRBD2. CDR1 is SQVTM, CDR2 ANQGSEA, per germline. The CDR3 contains 17 residues. V lost 3 bases and J lost 0; bases outside the gene matches: 9. The chain's CDR3 is CSVDGLAGRSSYNEQFS. The CDR3 bases are TGCAGCGTTGATGGGCTAGCGGGAAGGAGCTCCTACAATGAGCAGTTCTCC.

This clonotype was seen only a few times. The rearrangement joins TRBV3-1 to TRBJ1-5; 7 bases line up with TRBD1. Trimming removed 5 bases from V and 2 bases from J; junction bases left unmatched: 6. This CDR3 has 15 residues. Germline V CDR1 and CDR2: LGHDT, YNNKEL (reference sequence). The CDR3 DNA is TGTGCCAGCAGCTCGACAGGGTATGGCAATCAGCCCCAGCATTTT. It yields the protein CASSSTGYGNQPQHF.

This clonotype was seen more than once but under ten times. V is TRBV9 and J is TRBJ2-3; TRBD2 is a possible D gene (6 bases). The germline CDR1 and CDR2 sequences are SGDLS and YYNGEE. Trimming removed 4 bases at V and 2 bases at J, with 20 bases between. The CDR3 runs 17 residues. The CDR3: CASSPWGVGTLTDTQYF. The DNA for the CDR3 is TGTGCCAGCAGCCCTTGGGGGGTGGGCACCCTCACAGATACGCAGTATTTT.

DNA for the CDR3: TGTGCCAGCAGCCAGTATCCCCTCAGCTCCTACAATGAGCAGTTCTTC. Residues: CASSQYPLSSYNEQFF. The chain couples TRBV4-2 to TRBJ2-1, with no clear D. CDR1 LGHNA and CDR2 YNFKEQ come from the germline V gene. CDR3 length: 16 amino acids. V lost 3 bases to trimming and J lost 0 bases, with 12 bases between them.

In its sample, this clonotype was seen many times. The V and J genes are TRBV20-1 and TRBJ1-4; D is uncertain. CDR3 length: 13 amino acids. Trimming shortened V by 4 bases and J by 4 bases, and 10 bases separated the two germline ends. Per germline, CDR1 DFQATT and CDR2 SNEGSKA (reference sequence). In nucleotides, the CDR3 is TGCAGTGCTACCGAGGTTCATAATGAAAAACTGTTTTTT. It translates to CSATEVHNEKLFF.

This clonotype has just a few counts. This chain connects TRBV7-3 to TRBJ1-6; D ambiguous. The CDR3 is 13 amino acids. The ends were cut back, 5 bases at V and 9 bases at J, with 11 bases in the middle. Germline loops: CDR1 SGHTA, CDR2 FQGTGA. The CDR3: CASSRTRASPLHF. DNA of the CDR3: TGTGCCAGCAGCAGGACGCGGGCTTCACCCCTCCACTTT.

This clonotype came up a few times. J is TRBJ2-7 and V is TRBV12-3 or TRBV12-4, with TRBD2 as a possible D gene (5 bases). The CDR3 totals 11 residues. V was clipped by 8 bases and J by 5 bases, with 10 bases between them. CDR3 loop: CASSSGHEQYF. The CDR3 coding sequence is TGTGCCAGCTCGAGCGGCCACGAGCAGTACTTC.

Note on this clonotype: Without the conserved terminal phenylalanine or tryptophan, this CDR3 likely stems from a read error. No DNA is shown, since the ends of the CDR3 on it are uncertain; the CDR3 is the one TCRdb lists. The V and J genes are TRBV18 and TRBJ2-7; the table assigns TRBD2, which was not confirmed against the DNA. CDR1 KGHSH and CDR2 LQKENI come from the germline V gene. The CDR3 has 10 amino acids, counting both end residues. The CDR3: CASSPPGRSL.

The sample holds many counts of this clonotype. V gene TRBV12-3 or TRBV12-4 combines with J gene TRBJ2-1, with unresolved D. The CDR3 has 17 amino acids. Trimming removed 3 bases at V and 1 base at J, with 16 bases between. The CDR3 DNA sequence: TGTGCCAGCAGTTTGCGCCTCAAGGCCAGGTCCTACAATGAGCAGTTCTTC. It encodes CASSLRLKARSYNEQFF.

The chain employs TRBV7-9 and TRBJ2-2, with 13 bases fitting TRBD2. V trimming: 1 base; J trimming: 4 bases; junction bases outside the gene matches: 6. The CDR3 is made up of 18 amino acids. Germline V gene lookup returns CDR1 SEHNR and CDR2 FQNEAQ (reference sequence). The CDR3 bases are TGTGCCAGCAGCTTAGTGATTCGGACTAGCGGGAGCACCGGGGAGCTGTTTTTT. Translating gives CASSLVIRTSGSTGELFF.